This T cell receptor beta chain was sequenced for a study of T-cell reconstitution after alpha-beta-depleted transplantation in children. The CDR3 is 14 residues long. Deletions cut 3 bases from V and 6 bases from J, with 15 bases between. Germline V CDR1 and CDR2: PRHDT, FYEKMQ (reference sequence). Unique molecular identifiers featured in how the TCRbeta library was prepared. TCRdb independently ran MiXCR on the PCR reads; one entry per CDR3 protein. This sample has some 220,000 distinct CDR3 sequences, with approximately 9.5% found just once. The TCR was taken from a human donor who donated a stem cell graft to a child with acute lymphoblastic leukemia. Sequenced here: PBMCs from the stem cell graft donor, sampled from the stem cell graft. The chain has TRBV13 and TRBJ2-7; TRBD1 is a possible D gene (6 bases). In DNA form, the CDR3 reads TGTGCCAGCAGCTTGAGGCAGGGGAGTGGCGAGCAGTACTTC. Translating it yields CASSLRQGSGEQYF. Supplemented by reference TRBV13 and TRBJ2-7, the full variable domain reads AAGVIQSPRHLIKEKRETATLKCYPIPRHDTVYWYQQGPGQDPQFLISFYEKMQSDKGSIPDRFSAQQFSDYHSELNMSSLELGDSALYFCASSLRQGSGEQYFGPGTRLTVT.